The 18 T cell receptor beta chains given below trace back to one sample, sequenced in a study of Ad26.COV2.S vaccination and SARS-CoV-2 variants. As to treatment: 15 to 20 received Ad26.COV2.S at low or high dose, single or two shots; 5 received placebo; per-sample allocation not given. Day 63 after the first injection of vaccine or placebo was the sampling time. Produced via immunoSEQ multiplex PCR; TCRdb's table is partial and in-frame only. The data show about 400,000 clones, 83% seen once. The sequencing here drew on peripheral blood, taken in a trial of Ad26.COV2.S vaccine versus placebo. The receptors derive from a person aged 18 to 59 who received the Ad26.COV2.S COVID-19 vaccine or a placebo.

J is TRBJ2-1 and V is TRBV5-1; no clear D gene. Germline CDR1 is SGHRS and CDR2 is YFSETQ. The CDR3 has 13 amino acids. V gave up 4 bases and J gave up 8 bases, with 13 bases separating them. CDR3 nucleotides: TGCGCCAGCAGCCCGACGGTCAGAGATGAGCAGTTCTTC. This encodes CASSPTVRDEQFF.

V is TRBV3-1 (or the pseudogene TRBV3-2) and J is TRBJ2-7; no clear D. The germline V gene encodes CDR1 LGHDT and CDR2 YNNKEL (reference sequence). Trimming stripped 1 base from V and 3 bases from J, with 7 bases between. The CDR3 is 13 amino acids. CDR3 DNA: TGTGCCAGCAGCCAAGGGGCTAACTACGAGCAGTACTTC. Amino acid sequence: CASSQGANYEQYF.

This clone was counted only a few times. V usage is TRBV7-9 and J usage is TRBJ2-2, with 11 bases identical to TRBD1. Germline V gene lookup returns CDR1 SEHNR and CDR2 FQNEAQ (reference sequence). The CDR3 runs to 15 residues. V was pared by 5 bases and J by 5 bases, with 4 bases of the junction left unmatched. The CDR3 bases are TGTGCCAGCAGCACCGGGACAGGGGGTACCGGGGAGCTGTTTTTT. Translating gives CASSTGTGGTGELFF.

Of note for this clone: Other DNA sequences of this sample code for an identical CDR3. This chain joins TRBV5-4 and TRBJ2-5; D is unclear. Trimming cost V 0 bases and J 4 bases, with 7 bases left between them. This CDR3 is built from 13 residues. Germline loops: CDR1 SGHNT, CDR2 YYREEE (reference sequence). CDR3 sequence (DNA): TGTGCCAGCAGCTTGGTAGGGTCAGAGACCCAGTACTTC. Translating it yields CASSLVGSETQYF.

The V and J genes are TRBV5-1 and TRBJ2-1, with 11 nucleotides matching TRBD2. The CDR3 length is 18 residues. The V gene end was trimmed by 4 bases and the J gene end by 0 bases; junction bases not matched to a gene: 9. In germline, CDR1 is SGHRS, CDR2 YFSETQ. Written as DNA, the CDR3 is TGCGCCAGCAGCCCCACCGGACTAGCGGGCAGCTCCTACAATGAGCAGTTCTTC. Translating gives CASSPTGLAGSSYNEQFF.

This chain's CDR3 is CASVAGWNQPQHF. The CDR3 region has the DNA TGTGCCAGCGTGGCGGGATGGAATCAGCCCCAGCATTTT. The rearrangement links TRBV2 to TRBJ1-5; D gene uncertain. V lost 8 bases and J lost 4, with 12 bases in between. The CDR3 is made up of 13 amino acids. Germline CDR1 is SNHLY and CDR2 is FYNNEI. Filled out from reference TRBV2 and TRBJ1-5, the complete variable domain reads EPEVTQTPSHQVTQMGQEVILRCVPISNHLYFYWYRQILGQKVEFLVSFYNNEISEKSEIFDDQFSVERPDGSNFTLKIRSTKLEDSAMYFCASVAGWNQPQHFGDGTRLSIL.

This clone came up many times. The J gene is TRBJ1-1, the V gene TRBV10-3, with D uncertain. The CDR3 loop spans 13 amino acids. Trimming stripped 8 bases from V and 1 base from J, with 11 bases between. Germline V gene sequence: CDR1 ENHRY, CDR2 SYGVKD. The CDR3 bases are TGTGCCATCGGAAACGACCCGAACACTGAAGCTTTCTTT. This encodes CAIGNDPNTEAFF.

The CDR3 here is CASSQGTGKTPEQFF. CDR3 nucleotide sequence: TGTGCCAGCAGCCAAGGGACGGGAAAGACACCGGAGCAGTTCTTC. The J gene is TRBJ2-1, the V gene TRBV3-1 (or the pseudogene TRBV3-2); the D gene is possibly TRBD2 (5 bases). Trimming left V 1 base short and J 10 bases short, with 17 bases between. From germline, CDR1 is LGHDT and CDR2 YNNKEL (reference sequence). This CDR3 is built from 15 residues.

V gene TRBV29-1 combines with J gene TRBJ1-1; D perhaps matches TRBD1 (6 bases). CDR3 length: 13 amino acids. V dropped 4 bases and J dropped 1 base, with 10 bases sitting between them. CDR1 and CDR2 from the germline V gene are SQVTM and ANQGSEA. The CDR3 region has the DNA TGCAGCGTTGCCCAACAGGGGAACACTGAAGCTTTCTTT. It is translated as CSVAQQGNTEAFF.

V and J are TRBV5-1 and TRBJ1-1; 8 bases match TRBD1. This CDR3 spans 13 amino acids. V was pared by 2 bases and J by 4 bases, with 1 base of the junction left unmatched. Germline V gives CDR1 SGHRS, CDR2 YFSETQ. The CDR3 DNA is TGCGCCAGCAGCTTTACAGGGGGCACTGAAGCTTTCTTT. This encodes CASSFTGGTEAFF.

J is TRBJ2-7 and V is TRBV7-6; no reliable D call. The CDR3 is 12 amino acids. The ends were cut back, 0 bases at V and 5 bases at J, with 5 bases in the middle. Germline lookup yields CDR1 SGHVS and CDR2 FNYEAQ. CDR3 DNA: TGTGCCAGCAGCTTAGCGAATAACGAGCAGTACTTC. It yields the protein CASSLANNEQYF.

This clone occurred once. V and J are TRBV20-1 and TRBJ2-7; the D call may be TRBD1 or TRBD2 (5 bases each). Trimming shortened V by 5 bases and J by 7 bases, and 9 bases separated the two germline ends. Germline CDR1 is DFQATT and CDR2 is SNEGSKA (reference sequence). The CDR3 loop spans 10 amino acids. The CDR3 nucleotides are TGCAGTGCTGGGACGGGGGAGCAGTACTTC. Its protein product is CSAGTGEQYF.

V usage is TRBV4-3 and J usage is TRBJ2-2; 9 bases map to TRBD1. The germline CDR1 and CDR2 sequences are LGHNA and YSLEER. J gave up 6 bases and V 5 bases, and 7 bases lay outside the gene matches. The CDR3 totals 15 residues. The CDR3 region is CASSIRTGAAGELFF. CDR3 sequence (DNA): TGCGCCAGCAGCATCCGGACAGGGGCGGCCGGGGAGCTGTTTTTT.

J is TRBJ1-5 and V is TRBV10-3; no firm D call. The germline gives CDR1 ENHRY, CDR2 SYGVKD. V lost 5 bases and J lost 5, with 7 bases in between. The CDR3 runs 12 residues. CDR3 residues: CAISSQDQPQHF. The CDR3 DNA reads TGTGCCATCAGTTCGCAGGATCAGCCCCAGCATTTT.

The chain combines TRBV4-2 with TRBJ2-5; 10 bases are a match to TRBD2. The CDR3 contains 16 residues. The junction had 3 bases not matched to a gene; V was cut back by 1 base and J by 1 base. Germline-derived CDR1 and CDR2 are LGHNA and YNFKEQ. CDR3 sequence: CASSQAQRGGQETQYF. The CDR3 DNA reads TGTGCCAGCAGCCAAGCCCAGCGGGGGGGCCAAGAGACCCAGTACTTC.

In its sample, this clone was seen once. This rearrangement joins TRBV4-3 to TRBJ1-2, with TRBD1 identical over 11 bases. The CDR3 extends over 15 amino acids. CDR1 is LGHNA and CDR2 is YSLEER in the germline V gene. With V trimmed by 3 bases and J by 8 bases, 8 bases remained unmatched. For the CDR3, the DNA is TGCGCCAGCAGCCACCCGGGACAGGGGGTCTTCGGCTACACCTTC. It specifies CASSHPGQGVFGYTF.

The rearrangement joins TRBV13 to TRBJ2-4, with a possible D match to TRBD2 (7 bases). Germline CDR1 reads PRHDT; CDR2 reads FYEKMQ (reference sequence). With 4 bases removed from V and 6 bases from J, the gap between germline ends came to 13 bases. The CDR3 is 14 amino acids. The chain's CDR3 is CASSWGGRGNIQYF. CDR3 coding DNA: TGTGCCAGCAGCTGGGGGGGCAGGGGAAACATTCAGTACTTC.

The chain links TRBV27 to TRBJ2-7; weak D call: TRBD2 (6 bases). V was cut by 6 bases and J by 5 bases, with 20 bases left in between. CDR3 length equals 15 residues. Germline lookup yields CDR1 MNHEY and CDR2 SMNVEV (reference sequence). CDR3 nucleotides: TGTGCCAGCAGCCGTTTGATGGCGGGGACCAACGAGCAGTACTTC. It codes for CASSRLMAGTNEQYF.